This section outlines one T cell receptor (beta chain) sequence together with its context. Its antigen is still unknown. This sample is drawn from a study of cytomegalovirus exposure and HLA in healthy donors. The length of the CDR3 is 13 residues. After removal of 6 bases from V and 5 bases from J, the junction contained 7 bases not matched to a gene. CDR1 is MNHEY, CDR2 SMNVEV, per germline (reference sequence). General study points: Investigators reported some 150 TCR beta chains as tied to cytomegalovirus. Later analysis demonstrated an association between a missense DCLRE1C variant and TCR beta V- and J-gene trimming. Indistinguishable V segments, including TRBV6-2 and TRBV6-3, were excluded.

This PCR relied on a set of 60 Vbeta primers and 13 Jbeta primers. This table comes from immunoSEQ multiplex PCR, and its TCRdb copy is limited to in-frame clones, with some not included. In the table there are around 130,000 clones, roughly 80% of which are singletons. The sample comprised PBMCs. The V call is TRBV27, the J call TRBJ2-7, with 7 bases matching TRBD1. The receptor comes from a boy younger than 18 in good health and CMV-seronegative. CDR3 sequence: CASRLQGRDEQYF. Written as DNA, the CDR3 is TGTGCCAGCAGGTTACAGGGGCGCGACGAGCAGTACTTC.